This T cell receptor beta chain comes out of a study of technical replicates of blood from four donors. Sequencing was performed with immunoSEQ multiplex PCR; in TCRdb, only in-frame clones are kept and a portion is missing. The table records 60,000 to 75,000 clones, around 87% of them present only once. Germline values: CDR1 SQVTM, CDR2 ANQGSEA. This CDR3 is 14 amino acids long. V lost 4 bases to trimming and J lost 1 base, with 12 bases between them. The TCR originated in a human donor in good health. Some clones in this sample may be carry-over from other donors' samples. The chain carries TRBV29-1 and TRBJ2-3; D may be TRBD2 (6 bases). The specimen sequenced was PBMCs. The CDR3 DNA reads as TGCAGCGTTGGCTCTAGCGTGGGCACAGATACGCAGTATTTT. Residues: CSVGSSVGTDTQYF.